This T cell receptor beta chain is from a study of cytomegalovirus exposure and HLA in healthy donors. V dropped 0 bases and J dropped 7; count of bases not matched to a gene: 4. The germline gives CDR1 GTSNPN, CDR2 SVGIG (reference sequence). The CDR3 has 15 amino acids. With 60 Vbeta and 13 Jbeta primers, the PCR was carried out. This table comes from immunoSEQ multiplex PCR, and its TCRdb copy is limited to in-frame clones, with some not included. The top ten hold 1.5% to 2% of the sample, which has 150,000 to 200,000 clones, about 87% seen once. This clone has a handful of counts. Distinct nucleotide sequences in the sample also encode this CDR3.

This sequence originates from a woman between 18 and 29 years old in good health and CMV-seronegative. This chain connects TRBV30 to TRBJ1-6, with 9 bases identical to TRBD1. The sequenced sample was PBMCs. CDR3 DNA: TGTGCCTGGAGTGTAAGGGGACAGGGCAATTCACCCCTCCACTTT. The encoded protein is CAWSVRGQGNSPLHF.